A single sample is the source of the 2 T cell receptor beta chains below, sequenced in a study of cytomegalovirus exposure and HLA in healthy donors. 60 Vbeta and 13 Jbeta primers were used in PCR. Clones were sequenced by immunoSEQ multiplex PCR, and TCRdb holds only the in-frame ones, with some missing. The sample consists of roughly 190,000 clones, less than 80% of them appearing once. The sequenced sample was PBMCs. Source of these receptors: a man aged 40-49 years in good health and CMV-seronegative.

CDR3 loop: CASSLVGTGGIEQYF. CDR3 bases: TGTGCCAGCAGTTTAGTTGGGACAGGGGGAATCGAGCAGTACTTC. V is TRBV27 and J is TRBJ2-7; TRBD1 aligns across 11 bases. Unmatched junction bases numbered 6, after V lost 2 bases and J lost 6 bases. Germline values: CDR1 MNHEY, CDR2 SMNVEV (reference sequence). CDR3 length equals 15 residues.

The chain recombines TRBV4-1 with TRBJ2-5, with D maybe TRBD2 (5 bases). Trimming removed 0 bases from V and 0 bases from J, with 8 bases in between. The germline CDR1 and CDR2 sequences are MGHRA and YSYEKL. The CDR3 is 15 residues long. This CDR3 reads CASSQDPGYQETQYF. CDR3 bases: TGCGCCAGCAGCCAAGACCCGGGGTACCAAGAGACCCAGTACTTC.